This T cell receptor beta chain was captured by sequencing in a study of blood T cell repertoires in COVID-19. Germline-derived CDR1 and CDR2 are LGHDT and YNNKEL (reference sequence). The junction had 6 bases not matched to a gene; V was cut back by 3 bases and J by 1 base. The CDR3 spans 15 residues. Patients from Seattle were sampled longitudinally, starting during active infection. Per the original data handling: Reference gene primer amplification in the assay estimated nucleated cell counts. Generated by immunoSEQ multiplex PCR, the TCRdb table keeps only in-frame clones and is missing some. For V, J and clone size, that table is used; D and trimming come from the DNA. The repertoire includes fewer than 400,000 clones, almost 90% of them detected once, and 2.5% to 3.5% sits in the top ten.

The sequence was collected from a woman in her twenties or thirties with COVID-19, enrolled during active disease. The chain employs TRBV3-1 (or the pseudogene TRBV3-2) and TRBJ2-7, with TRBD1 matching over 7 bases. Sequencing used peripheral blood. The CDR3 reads CASSQRGGLSYEQYF. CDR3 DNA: TGTGCCAGCAGCCAGCGAGGGGGCTTGTCCTACGAGCAGTACTTC.